This is a list of T cell receptor beta chains from one sample in a study of T cell repertoires in cytomegalovirus infection. TCRdb ran MiXCR on the reads and lists one entry per CDR3 protein. The table lists around 300,000 distinct CDR3 sequences, 9.5% of them singletons, with around 4.1% in the top ten. Source material: PBMCs. Receptors originate from a human donor in good health (CMV status not recorded). Some clones in this sample may be carry-over from other donors' samples. The CDR3 runs from the conserved cysteine through the conserved F or W. The order of the fields is V gene, clone size, J gene, CDR3 protein. Size values are once, few and many counts, or a class for expanded clones, and some rows have none.

v_gene: TRBV7-9; abundance: many; j_gene: TRBJ2-3; CDR3aa: CASSLRGASTDTQYF
v_gene: TRBV27; abundance: NA; j_gene: TRBJ2-5; CDR3aa: CASSQGLAEAETQYF
v_gene: TRBV6-5; abundance: NA; j_gene: TRBJ1-5; CDR3aa: CASSPTRGQPQHF
v_gene: TRBV6-5; abundance: few; j_gene: TRBJ1-1; CDR3aa: CASTQGTEAFF
v_gene: TRBV7-3; abundance: few; j_gene: TRBJ2-1; CDR3aa: CASSLMPLAGAVNNEQFF
v_gene: TRBV2; abundance: few; j_gene: TRBJ2-1; CDR3aa: CASSGGHRSYNEQFF
v_gene: TRBV7-2; abundance: many; j_gene: TRBJ2-1; CDR3aa: CASSKTSGRSQFF
v_gene: TRBV12-3/TRBV12-4; abundance: many; j_gene: TRBJ1-5; CDR3aa: CASSYGGGGRRQPQHF
v_gene: TRBV18; abundance: many; j_gene: TRBJ2-1; CDR3aa: CASSPLSPSLSSYNEQFF
v_gene: TRBV6-6; abundance: NA; j_gene: TRBJ2-2; CDR3aa: CASRHELAGGPTGELFF
v_gene: TRBV12-3/TRBV12-4; abundance: few; j_gene: TRBJ2-3; CDR3aa: CASSLGDGGADTQYF
v_gene: TRBV7-9; abundance: many; j_gene: TRBJ2-5; CDR3aa: CASSFRDNKETQYF
v_gene: TRBV20-1; abundance: few; j_gene: TRBJ2-3; CDR3aa: CSAQYRTGMYDTQYF
v_gene: TRBV19; abundance: few; j_gene: TRBJ2-2; CDR3aa: CASSIEQGFNTGELFF
v_gene: TRBV7-2; abundance: many; j_gene: TRBJ2-1; CDR3aa: CASSLGGTRFNEQFF
v_gene: TRBV6-1; abundance: many; j_gene: TRBJ2-3; CDR3aa: CASSPRTRTDTQYF
v_gene: TRBV14; abundance: few; j_gene: TRBJ2-7; CDR3aa: CASSHHRRGAYEQYF
v_gene: TRBV7-2; abundance: many; j_gene: TRBJ2-1; CDR3aa: CASSYGTYNEQFF
v_gene: TRBV9; abundance: NA; j_gene: TRBJ2-2; CDR3aa: CASSHDPGLAGDTGELFF
v_gene: TRBV28; abundance: many; j_gene: TRBJ1-6; CDR3aa: CASSFSGQGYHPNPSSYNSPLHF
v_gene: TRBV5-4; abundance: few; j_gene: TRBJ2-1; CDR3aa: CASSWRRGDNEQFF
v_gene: TRBV7-2; abundance: many; j_gene: TRBJ1-5; CDR3aa: CASSTYDREAGNQPQHF
v_gene: TRBV20-1; abundance: NA; j_gene: TRBJ1-1; CDR3aa: CSPWTRNTEAFF
v_gene: TRBV19; abundance: few; j_gene: TRBJ2-7; CDR3aa: CASSPTVVSTYEQYF
v_gene: TRBV11-2; abundance: many; j_gene: TRBJ2-3; CDR3aa: CASSLAGLATTDTQYF
v_gene: TRBV7-6; abundance: many; j_gene: TRBJ1-1; CDR3aa: CASSPCMGCRTEAFF
v_gene: TRBV27; abundance: few; j_gene: TRBJ2-7; CDR3aa: CASSQRRGMDEQYF
v_gene: TRBV12-3/TRBV12-4; abundance: few; j_gene: TRBJ1-6; CDR3aa: CASSTGVNSPLHF
v_gene: TRBV10-1; abundance: many; j_gene: TRBJ2-1; CDR3aa: CASSDYTTSGRTNEQFF
v_gene: TRBV6-6; abundance: few; j_gene: TRBJ1-1; CDR3aa: CASSPQGQWVNTEAFF
v_gene: TRBV7-8; abundance: many; j_gene: TRBJ1-6; CDR3aa: CASSLLIALNYNSPLHF
v_gene: TRBV7-2; abundance: many; j_gene: TRBJ2-3; CDR3aa: CASSSGRSTDTQYF
v_gene: TRBV7-2; abundance: many; j_gene: TRBJ2-5; CDR3aa: CASSQYRTGAFFLQETQYF
v_gene: TRBV19; abundance: many; j_gene: TRBJ2-1; CDR3aa: CASRRASGNYNEQFF
v_gene: TRBV4-3; abundance: few; j_gene: TRBJ1-2; CDR3aa: CASSYTRAAVNYGYTF
v_gene: TRBV7-8; abundance: few; j_gene: TRBJ1-2; CDR3aa: CASSANRVTYGYTF
v_gene: TRBV10-3; abundance: few; j_gene: TRBJ1-1; CDR3aa: CAISVGQMNTEAFF
v_gene: TRBV2; abundance: NA; j_gene: TRBJ2-7; CDR3aa: CASSVQGPSHEQYF
v_gene: TRBV19; abundance: NA; j_gene: TRBJ1-2; CDR3aa: CASTTRVHYGYTF
v_gene: TRBV15; abundance: few; j_gene: TRBJ2-1; CDR3aa: CATSRATEYEQFF
v_gene: TRBV5-5; abundance: many; j_gene: TRBJ2-7; CDR3aa: CASSLQTYEQYF
v_gene: TRBV7-9; abundance: many; j_gene: TRBJ2-1; CDR3aa: CASSPMDRGGLAGGPEQFF
v_gene: TRBV5-1; abundance: few; j_gene: TRBJ1-6; CDR3aa: CASSPIQGANSPLHF
v_gene: TRBV12-3/TRBV12-4; abundance: many; j_gene: TRBJ2-3; CDR3aa: CASSNPGVWTDTQYF
v_gene: TRBV28; abundance: many; j_gene: TRBJ2-3; CDR3aa: CASSSRQSDTQYF
v_gene: TRBV6-6; abundance: NA; j_gene: TRBJ2-1; CDR3aa: CASSYGAGNSYNEQFF
v_gene: TRBV4-3; abundance: NA; j_gene: TRBJ2-1; CDR3aa: CASSQDLSGSYNEQFF
v_gene: TRBV7-3; abundance: few; j_gene: TRBJ2-7; CDR3aa: CASSFRDRGLYEQYF
v_gene: TRBV10-3; abundance: many; j_gene: TRBJ2-1; CDR3aa: CAISESTGGHTNEQFF
v_gene: TRBV18; abundance: few; j_gene: TRBJ2-7; CDR3aa: CASSPPAGIGEQYF
v_gene: TRBV12-3/TRBV12-4; abundance: many; j_gene: TRBJ2-3; CDR3aa: CASILSGGADTQYF
v_gene: TRBV15; abundance: few; j_gene: TRBJ1-2; CDR3aa: CATSPRTGAPYGYTF
v_gene: TRBV20-1; abundance: NA; j_gene: TRBJ1-5; CDR3aa: CSARAPGAGANQPQHF
v_gene: TRBV7-2; abundance: many; j_gene: TRBJ2-3; CDR3aa: CASRKRDPSTDTQYF
v_gene: TRBV20-1; abundance: NA; j_gene: TRBJ2-5; CDR3aa: CSASPTSGSIGETQYF
v_gene: TRBV6-5; abundance: few; j_gene: TRBJ1-4; CDR3aa: CASSYSSGWAEKLFF
v_gene: TRBV6-1; abundance: few; j_gene: TRBJ2-1; CDR3aa: CASSEVGTYNEQFF